These T cell receptor beta chains were read from a single sample in a study of regulatory T cells in long-lasting Graves disease. TCRdb analysed the multiplex PCR reads with MiXCR anew, one entry per CDR3 protein. The sample consists of under 450,000 distinct CDR3 sequences, about 11% of them appearing once. This same sample was also part of a study on T cells in Graves' hyperthyroidism and ophthalmopathy.

Source: peripheral blood mononuclear cells (PBMCs), taken at new diagnosis, from a patient treated with antithyroid drugs. The receptor set was obtained from a woman aged 18-35 years with Graves disease. Each CDR3 is given with its conserved first and last residue. Each record gives: J gene, clone size, V gene, D gene, CDR3 DNA, CDR3 protein. D genes are given only for firm matches. Size values are once, few and many counts, or a class for expanded clones, and some rows have none.

TRBJ1-2	many	TRBV7-2	-	TGTGCCAGCAGCCAAGGACATAGTAACACCTTC	CASSQGHSNTF
TRBJ2-2	many	TRBV27	-	TGTGCCAGCAGTTTTCTAGTCACCGGGGAGCTGTTTTTT	CASSFLVTGELFF
TRBJ2-2	-	TRBV9	-	TGTGCCAGCAGGGTAGCTGAAAACACCGGGGAGCTGTTTTTT	CASRVAENTGELFF
TRBJ2-5	-	TRBV19	-	TGTGCCAGTAGTACCTTAGCGGAGCAAGAGACCCAGTACTTC	CASSTLAEQETQYF
TRBJ1-5	many	TRBV10-3	-	TGTGCCATCAGTGGGTCAGAGAATCAGCCCCAGCATTTT	CAISGSENQPQHF
TRBJ2-1	-	TRBV4-3	TRBD1	TGCGCCAGCAGCCTCTTTTTAGGGACAGGTCATTACAATGAGCAGTTCTTC	CASSLFLGTGHYNEQFF
TRBJ1-3	few	TRBV12-3/TRBV12-4	TRBD1	TGTGCCAGCAAGTCGACCGGGACAGAGTGGAGAAACACCATATATTTT	CASKSTGTEWRNTIYF
TRBJ1-6	-	TRBV27	-	TGTGCCAGCAGACCAACAGCAGGAGCCTCACCCCTCCACTTT	CASRPTAGASPLHF
TRBJ2-7	many	TRBV7-2	-	TGTGCCAGCAGCCCTAATAGCGGCCCCCCAGGGGCCTACGAGCAGTACTTC	CASSPNSGPPGAYEQYF
TRBJ2-1	many	TRBV20-1	TRBD1	TGCAGTGCTTCCGGGACAGCAAGCTACAATGAGCAGTTCTTC	CSASGTASYNEQFF
TRBJ2-3	-	TRBV27	TRBD2	TGTGCCAGCAGTTCCCGACTAGCGGGGGCCAAGGATACGCAGTATTTT	CASSSRLAGAKDTQYF
TRBJ2-5	many	TRBV28	-	TGTGCCAGCAGTTTATTAATCTCCAGCCGCCAAGAGACCCAGTACTTC	CASSLLISSRQETQYF
TRBJ2-7	many	TRBV5-1	-	TGCGCCAGCAGCTTTAGCGGAGCCTACGAGCAGTACTTC	CASSFSGAYEQYF
TRBJ2-5	many	TRBV28	-	TGTGCCAGCAGTTTTCTCCAGGGGGGCCAAGAGACCCAGTACTTC	CASSFLQGGQETQYF
TRBJ2-2	many	TRBV6-5	-	TGTGCCAGCAGTTACCCGGGGGCGAGGGAGCTGTTTTTT	CASSYPGARELFF
TRBJ2-5	-	TRBV7-2	-	TGTGCCAGCAGCTTTGGTCCGGGATTAGGGGAGACCCAGTACTTC	CASSFGPGLGETQYF
TRBJ2-1	many	TRBV29-1	TRBD1	TGCAGCGTTGAAGCGCCGGACAGGGCGTCCTACAATGAGCAGTTCTTC	CSVEAPDRASYNEQFF
TRBJ2-1	many	TRBV11-2	TRBD2	TGTGCCAGCAGCCTAACGGGGCGGGAGAGCAGAGAGCAGTTCTTC	CASSLTGRESREQFF
TRBJ2-3	-	TRBV3-1	TRBD2	TGTGCCAGCAGCCGTTGGACTAGCGGGGGGGCCGTTACGCAGTATTTT	CASSRWTSGGAVTQYF
TRBJ2-1	many	TRBV30	-	TGTGCCTGGAGTGTAGGGGTGGCGTATGAGCAGTTCTTC	CAWSVGVAYEQFF
TRBJ2-3	few	TRBV20-1	TRBD2	TGCAGTGCTAGGCGGGGGAAAACAGATACGCAGTATTTT	CSARRGKTDTQYF
TRBJ2-1	many	TRBV6-2/TRBV6-3	-	TGTGCCAGCCAATCCCGGGGGAGAACATCGAATGAGCAGTTCTTC	CASQSRGRTSNEQFF
TRBJ2-5	many	TRBV7-2	-	TGTGCCAGCAGCTTAGAGGACAGCCATCAAGAGACCCAGTACTTC	CASSLEDSHQETQYF
TRBJ1-2	many	TRBV20-1	TRBD1	TGCAGTGCTAGAGGATATGGGACAGGCACCAACTATGGCTACACCTTC	CSARGYGTGTNYGYTF
TRBJ1-3	many	TRBV28	-	TGTGCCAGCAGCTTTTTTCTCTCTGGAAACACCATATATTTT	CASSFFLSGNTIYF
TRBJ1-5	many	TRBV2	TRBD1	TGTGCCAGCAGGGAGGACAGGGGTCAGCCCCAGCATTTT	CASREDRGQPQHF
TRBJ1-5	many	TRBV24-1	-	TGTGCCACCAGTGATTCCGTGGACAGTGTTAGTTCGTGGCCCCAGCATTTT	CATSDSVDSVSSWPQHF
TRBJ2-1	many	TRBV30	TRBD1	TGTGCCTGGGGACCGGGACAGTACAATGAGCAGTTCTTC	CAWGPGQYNEQFF
TRBJ1-2	many	TRBV11-2	-	TGTGCCAGCAGCCGTCCGTCCGACTATGGCTACACCTTC	CASSRPSDYGYTF
TRBJ2-7	many	TRBV12-3/TRBV12-4	-	TGTGCCAGCAGTTTAGGGGGGCCTTATGGCGACGAGCAGTACTTC	CASSLGGPYGDEQYF
TRBJ2-2	many	TRBV24-1	TRBD1	TGTGCCACCAGTGATAGGGGGCCTTCGAACACCGGGGAGCTGTTTTTT	CATSDRGPSNTGELFF
TRBJ2-7	many	TRBV2	-	TGTGCCAGCAGGGGGACAAATCCCTACGAGCAGTACTTC	CASRGTNPYEQYF
TRBJ1-2	many	TRBV20-1	TRBD1	TGCAGTGCCCCAACGAGACAGGGGTATGGCTACACCTTC	CSAPTRQGYGYTF
TRBJ1-2	many	TRBV2	-	TGTGCCAGCCCTCAGGGCCTGGTGAACTATGGCTACACCTTC	CASPQGLVNYGYTF
TRBJ1-1	many	TRBV12-3/TRBV12-4	TRBD1	TGTGCCAGCAGATCTGGGACAGGGTTCACTGAAGCTTTCTTT	CASRSGTGFTEAFF
TRBJ1-4	few	TRBV20-1	-	TGCAGTGCTAGAGTGGCAGGGGATGAAAAACTGTTTTTT	CSARVAGDEKLFF